These 4 T cell receptor beta chains were sequenced from one sample in a study of OX40 agonist ivuxolimab in advanced cancers. Assay used: immunoSEQ multiplex PCR; TCRdb lists only in-frame clones, some missing. The table records around 100,000 clones, roughly 89% of them present only once. The sequencing here drew on CD4+ or CD8+ T cells sorted from blood, taken in a trial of the OX40 agonist ivuxolimab. The receptors come from an adult with an advanced solid tumor such as melanoma, head and neck, liver or kidney cancer.

This chain uses TRBV13 with TRBJ2-5; D not certain. Trimming shortened V by 0 bases and J by 2 bases, and 10 bases separated the two germline ends. The CDR3 totals 15 residues. Germline assignment: CDR1 PRHDT and CDR2 FYEKMQ (reference sequence). The CDR3 DNA is TGTGCCAGCAGCTTAGGGGCAGGCGTTCAAGAGACCCAGTACTTC. It translates to CASSLGAGVQETQYF.

The chain carries TRBV7-2 and TRBJ1-1; D is uncertain. The CDR3 runs to 13 residues. Germline CDR1 and CDR2: SGHTA and FQGNSA. V lost 6 bases and J 4 bases, leaving 12 bases between the germline ends. The chain's CDR3 is CASSGVFGTEAFF. CDR3 nucleotides: TGTGCCAGCAGTGGGGTTTTTGGCACTGAAGCTTTCTTT.

This chain connects TRBV28 to TRBJ2-7; D ambiguous. The germline V gene has CDR1 MDHEN and CDR2 SYDVKM. The CDR3 has 12 amino acids. V was trimmed by 10 bases and J by 5 bases, leaving 15 bases between them. The CDR3 protein is CATNRGLNEQYF. The DNA of the CDR3 is TGTGCCACCAACCGCGGATTGAACGAGCAGTACTTC.

A single count supports this clone. The chain links TRBV19 to TRBJ1-5, with 8 bases matching TRBD1. Germline V gives CDR1 LNHDA, CDR2 SQIVND (reference sequence). V shed 1 base, J shed 1 base, and the junction held 15 bases outside the gene matches. The CDR3 spans 20 residues. CDR3 in amino acids: CASSIAHRRTGLGSNQPQHF. CDR3 nucleotides: TGTGCCAGTAGTATAGCCCACAGACGGACAGGGCTTGGGAGCAATCAGCCCCAGCATTTT.